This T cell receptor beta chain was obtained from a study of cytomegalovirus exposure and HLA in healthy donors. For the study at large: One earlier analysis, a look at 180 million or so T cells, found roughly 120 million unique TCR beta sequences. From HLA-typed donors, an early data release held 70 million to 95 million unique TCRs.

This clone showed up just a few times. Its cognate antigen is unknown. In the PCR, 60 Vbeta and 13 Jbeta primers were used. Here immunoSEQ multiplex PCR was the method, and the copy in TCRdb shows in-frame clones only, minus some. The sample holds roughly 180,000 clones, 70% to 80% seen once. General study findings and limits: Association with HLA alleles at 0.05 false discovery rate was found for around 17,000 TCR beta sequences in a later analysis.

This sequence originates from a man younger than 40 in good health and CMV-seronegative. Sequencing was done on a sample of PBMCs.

CDR3: CASSYTTSGSGNEQFF. The CDR3 nucleotides are TGTGCCAGCAGTTACACGACTAGCGGGAGCGGCAATGAGCAGTTCTTC. The chain uses TRBV6-5 and TRBJ2-1; 12 nucleotides match TRBD2. Germline assignment: CDR1 MNHEY and CDR2 SVGAGI. The CDR3 contains 16 residues. J lost 6 bases, V lost 2 bases, and 5 bases had no gene match.